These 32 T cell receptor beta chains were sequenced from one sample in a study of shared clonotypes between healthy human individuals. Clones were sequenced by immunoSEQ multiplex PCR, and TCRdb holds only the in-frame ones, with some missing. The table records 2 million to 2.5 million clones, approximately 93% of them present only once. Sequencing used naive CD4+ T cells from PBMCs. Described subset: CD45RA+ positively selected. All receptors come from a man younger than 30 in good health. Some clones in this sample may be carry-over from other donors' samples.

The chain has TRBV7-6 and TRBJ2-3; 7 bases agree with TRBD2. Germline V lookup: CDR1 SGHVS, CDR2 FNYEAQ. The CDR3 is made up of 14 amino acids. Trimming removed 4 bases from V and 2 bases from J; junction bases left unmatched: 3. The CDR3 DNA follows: TGTGCCAGCAGCTCCCGGGACTACACAGATACGCAGTATTTT. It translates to CASSSRDYTDTQYF.

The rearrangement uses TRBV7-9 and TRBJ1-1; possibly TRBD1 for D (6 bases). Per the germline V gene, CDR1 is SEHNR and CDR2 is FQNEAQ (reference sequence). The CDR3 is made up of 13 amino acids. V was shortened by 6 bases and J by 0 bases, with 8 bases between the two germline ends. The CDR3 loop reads CASRRTVNTEAFF. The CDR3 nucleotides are TGTGCCAGCAGAAGGACAGTGAACACTGAAGCTTTCTTT.

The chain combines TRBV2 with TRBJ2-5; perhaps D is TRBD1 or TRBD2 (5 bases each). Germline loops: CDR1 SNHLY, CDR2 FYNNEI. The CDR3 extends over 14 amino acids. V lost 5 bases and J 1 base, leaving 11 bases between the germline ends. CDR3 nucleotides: TGTGCCAGCAGTATCCGGGACGCCCAAGAGACCCAGTACTTC. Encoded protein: CASSIRDAQETQYF. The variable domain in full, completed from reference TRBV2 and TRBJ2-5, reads EPEVTQTPSHQVTQMGQEVILRCVPISNHLYFYWYRQILGQKVEFLVSFYNNEISEKSEIFDDQFSVERPDGSNFTLKIRSTKLEDSAMYFCASSIRDAQETQYFGPGTRLLVL.

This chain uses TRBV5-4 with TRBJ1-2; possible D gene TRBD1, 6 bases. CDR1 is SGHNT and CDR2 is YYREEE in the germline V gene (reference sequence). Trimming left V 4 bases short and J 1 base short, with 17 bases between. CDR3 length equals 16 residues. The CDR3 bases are TGTGCCAGCAGCCTCAAGGGGGGAAGGGGTAACTATGGCTACACCTTC. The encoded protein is CASSLKGGRGNYGYTF.

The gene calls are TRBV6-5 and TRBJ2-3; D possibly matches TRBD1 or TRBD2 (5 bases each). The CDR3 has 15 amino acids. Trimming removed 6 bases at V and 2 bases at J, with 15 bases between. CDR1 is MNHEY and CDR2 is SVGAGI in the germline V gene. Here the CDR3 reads CASRSRRGATDTQYF. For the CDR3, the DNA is TGTGCCAGCAGATCTCGAAGGGGAGCCACAGATACGCAGTATTTT.

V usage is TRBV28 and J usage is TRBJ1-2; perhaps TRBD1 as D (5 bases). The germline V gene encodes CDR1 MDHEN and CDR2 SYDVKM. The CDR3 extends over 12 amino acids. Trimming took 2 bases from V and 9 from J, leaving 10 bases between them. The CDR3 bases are TGTGCCAGCAGTTTACCCCAGGGCCGCTACACCTTC. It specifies CASSLPQGRYTF.

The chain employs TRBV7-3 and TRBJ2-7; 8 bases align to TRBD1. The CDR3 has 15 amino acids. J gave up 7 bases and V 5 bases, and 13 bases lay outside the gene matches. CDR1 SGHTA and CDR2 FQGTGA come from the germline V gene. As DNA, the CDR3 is TGTGCCAGCAGCCACGGGACAGGTGGAACGGGGGAGCAGTACTTC. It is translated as CASSHGTGGTGEQYF.

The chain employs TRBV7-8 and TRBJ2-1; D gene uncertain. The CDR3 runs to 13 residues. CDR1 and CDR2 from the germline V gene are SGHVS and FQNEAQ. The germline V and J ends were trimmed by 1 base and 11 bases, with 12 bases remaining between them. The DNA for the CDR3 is TGTGCCAGCAGCTTAGTATCGGCTAGAAAGCAGTTCTTC. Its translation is CASSLVSARKQFF.

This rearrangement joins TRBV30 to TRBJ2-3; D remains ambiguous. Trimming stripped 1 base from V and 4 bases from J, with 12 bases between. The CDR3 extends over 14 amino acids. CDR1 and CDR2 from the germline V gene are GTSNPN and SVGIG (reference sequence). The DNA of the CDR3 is TGTGCCTGGAGTGGAGCCCTCTTGTCAGATACGCAGTATTTT. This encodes CAWSGALLSDTQYF.

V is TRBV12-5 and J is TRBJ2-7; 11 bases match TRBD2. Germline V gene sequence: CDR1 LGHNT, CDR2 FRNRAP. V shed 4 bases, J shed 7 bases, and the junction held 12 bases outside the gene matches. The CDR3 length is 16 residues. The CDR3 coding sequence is TGTGCTAGTGGTTGGAGCGGGGCTAGCGGGAGGCTTGAGCAGTACTTC. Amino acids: CASGWSGASGRLEQYF.

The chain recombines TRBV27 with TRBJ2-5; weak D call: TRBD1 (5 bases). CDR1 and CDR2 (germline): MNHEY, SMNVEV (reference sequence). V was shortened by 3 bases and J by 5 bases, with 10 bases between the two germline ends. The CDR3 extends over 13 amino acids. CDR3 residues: CASSFGKGETQYF. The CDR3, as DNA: TGTGCCAGCAGTTTCGGCAAGGGGGAGACCCAGTACTTC.

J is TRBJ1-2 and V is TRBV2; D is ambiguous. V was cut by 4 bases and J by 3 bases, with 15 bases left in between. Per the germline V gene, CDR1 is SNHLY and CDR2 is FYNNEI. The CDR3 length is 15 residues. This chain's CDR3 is CASSVSGTVDYGYTF. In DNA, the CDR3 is TGTGCCAGCAGTGTGTCAGGAACGGTCGACTATGGCTACACCTTC.

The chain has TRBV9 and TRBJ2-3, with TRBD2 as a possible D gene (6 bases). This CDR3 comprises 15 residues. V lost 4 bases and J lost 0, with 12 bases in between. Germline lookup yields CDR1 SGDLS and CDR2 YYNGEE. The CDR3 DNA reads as TGTGCCAGCAGCAACGGGAGCCTTAGCACAGATACGCAGTATTTT. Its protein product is CASSNGSLSTDTQYF.

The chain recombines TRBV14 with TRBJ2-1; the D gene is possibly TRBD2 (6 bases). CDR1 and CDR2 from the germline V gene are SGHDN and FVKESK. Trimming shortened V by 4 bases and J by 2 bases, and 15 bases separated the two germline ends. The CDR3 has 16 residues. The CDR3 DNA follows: TGTGCCAGCAGCCCAGCCGGGAGCCCCACCTACAATGAGCAGTTCTTC. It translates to CASSPAGSPTYNEQFF.

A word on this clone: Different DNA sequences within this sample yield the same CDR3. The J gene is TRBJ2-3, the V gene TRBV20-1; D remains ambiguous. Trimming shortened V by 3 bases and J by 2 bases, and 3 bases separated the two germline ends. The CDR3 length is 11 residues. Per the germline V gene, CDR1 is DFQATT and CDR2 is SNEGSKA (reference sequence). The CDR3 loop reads CSARSTDTQYF. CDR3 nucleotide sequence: TGCAGTGCTAGGTCCACAGATACGCAGTATTTT.

CDR3 amino acids: CASSSSAHPGLAGGTYEQYF. As DNA, the CDR3 is TGCGCCAGCAGCTCGAGCGCACACCCAGGACTAGCGGGGGGGACCTACGAGCAGTACTTC. The V call is TRBV5-1, the J call TRBJ2-7; 15 bases fit TRBD2. Germline V gives CDR1 SGHRS, CDR2 YFSETQ. The CDR3 contains 20 residues. V gave up 3 bases and J gave up 2 bases; unmatched junction bases: 15.

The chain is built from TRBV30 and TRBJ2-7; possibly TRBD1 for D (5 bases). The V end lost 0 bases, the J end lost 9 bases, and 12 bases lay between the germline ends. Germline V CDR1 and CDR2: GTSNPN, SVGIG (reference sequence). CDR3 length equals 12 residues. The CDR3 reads CAWSVFRVRQYF. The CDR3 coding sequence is TGTGCCTGGAGTGTCTTCAGGGTAAGGCAGTACTTC.

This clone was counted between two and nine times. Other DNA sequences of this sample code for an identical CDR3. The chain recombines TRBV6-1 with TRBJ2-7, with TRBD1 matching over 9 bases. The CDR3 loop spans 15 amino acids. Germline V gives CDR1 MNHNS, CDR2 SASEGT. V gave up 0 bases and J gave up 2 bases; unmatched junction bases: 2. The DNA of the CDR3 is TGTGCCAGCAGTGAAGCGGGACAGGGAACCTACGAGCAGTACTTC. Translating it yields CASSEAGQGTYEQYF.

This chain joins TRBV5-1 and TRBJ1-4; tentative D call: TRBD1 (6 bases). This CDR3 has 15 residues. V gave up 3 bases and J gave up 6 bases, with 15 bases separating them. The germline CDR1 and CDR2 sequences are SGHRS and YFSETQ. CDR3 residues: CASSSQTTGHEKLFF. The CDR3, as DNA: TGCGCCAGCAGCTCCCAGACGACAGGCCATGAAAAACTGTTTTTT.

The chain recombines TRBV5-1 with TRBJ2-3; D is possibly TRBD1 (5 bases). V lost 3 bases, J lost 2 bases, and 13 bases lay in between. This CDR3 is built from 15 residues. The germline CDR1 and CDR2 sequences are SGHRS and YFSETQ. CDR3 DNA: TGCGCCAGCAGCTCCAGGGCGCGTTTCACAGATACGCAGTATTTT. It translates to CASSSRARFTDTQYF.

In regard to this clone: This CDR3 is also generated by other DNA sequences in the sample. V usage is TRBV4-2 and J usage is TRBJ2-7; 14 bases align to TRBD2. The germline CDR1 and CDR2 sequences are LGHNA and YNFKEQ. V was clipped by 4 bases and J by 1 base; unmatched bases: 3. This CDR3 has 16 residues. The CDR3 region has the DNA TGTGCCAGCAGCCGAGGGACTAGCGGGAGTTCCTACGAGCAGTACTTC. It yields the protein CASSRGTSGSSYEQYF.

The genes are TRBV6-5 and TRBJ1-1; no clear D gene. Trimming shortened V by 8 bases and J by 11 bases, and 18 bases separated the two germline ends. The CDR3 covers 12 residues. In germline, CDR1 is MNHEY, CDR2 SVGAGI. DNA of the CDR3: TGTGCCAGCCTCGGGTCCTACGACGTGGCTTTCTTT. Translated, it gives CASLGSYDVAFF.

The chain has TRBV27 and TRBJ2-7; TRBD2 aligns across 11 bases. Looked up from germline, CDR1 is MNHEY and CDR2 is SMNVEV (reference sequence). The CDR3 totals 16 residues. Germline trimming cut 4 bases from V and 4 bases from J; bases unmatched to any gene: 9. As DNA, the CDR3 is TGTGCCAGCAGTTCCCGGCCGACTAGCGGGGTTTACGAGCAGTACTTC. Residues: CASSSRPTSGVYEQYF.

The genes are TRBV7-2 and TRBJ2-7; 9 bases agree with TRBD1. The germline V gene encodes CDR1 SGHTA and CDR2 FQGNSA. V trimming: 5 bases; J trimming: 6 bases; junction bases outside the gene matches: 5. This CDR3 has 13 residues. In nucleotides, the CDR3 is TGTGCCAGCAGCCGGGACAGGGTCTCCGAGCAGTACTTC. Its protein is CASSRDRVSEQYF.

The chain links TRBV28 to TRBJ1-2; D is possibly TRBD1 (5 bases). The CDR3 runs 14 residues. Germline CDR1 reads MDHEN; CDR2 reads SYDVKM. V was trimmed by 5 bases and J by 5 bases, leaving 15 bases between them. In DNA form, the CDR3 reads TGTGCCAGCAGTCCCGGGACCCCTGAGTATGGCTACACCTTC. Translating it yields CASSPGTPEYGYTF.

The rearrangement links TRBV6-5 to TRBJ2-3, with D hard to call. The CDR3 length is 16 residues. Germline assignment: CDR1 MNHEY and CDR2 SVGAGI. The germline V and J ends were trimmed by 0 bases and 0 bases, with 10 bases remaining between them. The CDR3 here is CASSYSAGASTDTQYF. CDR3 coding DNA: TGTGCCAGCAGTTACTCAGCAGGAGCTAGCACAGATACGCAGTATTTT.

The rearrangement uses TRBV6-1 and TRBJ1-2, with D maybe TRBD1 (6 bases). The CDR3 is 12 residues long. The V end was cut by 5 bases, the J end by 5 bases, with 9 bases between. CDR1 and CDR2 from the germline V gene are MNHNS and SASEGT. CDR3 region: CASSFQGYGYTF. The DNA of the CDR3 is TGTGCCAGCAGTTTCCAGGGGTATGGCTACACCTTC.

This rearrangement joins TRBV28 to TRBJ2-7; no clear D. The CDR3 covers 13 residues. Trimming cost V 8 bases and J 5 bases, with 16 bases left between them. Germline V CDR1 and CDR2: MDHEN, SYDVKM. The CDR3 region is CASGDSIRNEQYF. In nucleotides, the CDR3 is TGTGCCAGCGGGGATAGCATTCGGAACGAGCAGTACTTC.

CDR3 loop: CASSLLHAAFGDYEQYF. The CDR3 DNA follows: TGTGCCAGCAGCTTACTGCATGCGGCTTTTGGGGACTACGAGCAGTACTTC. The chain carries TRBV7-6 and TRBJ2-7; D not resolved. Trimming cost V 2 bases and J 3 bases, with 20 bases left between them. Germline V gene lookup returns CDR1 SGHVS and CDR2 FNYEAQ. This CDR3 is built from 17 residues.

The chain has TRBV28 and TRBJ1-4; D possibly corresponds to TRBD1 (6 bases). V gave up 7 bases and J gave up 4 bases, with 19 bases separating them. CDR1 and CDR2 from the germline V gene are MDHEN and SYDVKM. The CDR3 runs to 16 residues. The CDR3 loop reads CASMPGVGRGNEKLFF. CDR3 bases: TGTGCCAGCATGCCAGGGGTAGGCAGGGGTAATGAAAAACTGTTTTTT.

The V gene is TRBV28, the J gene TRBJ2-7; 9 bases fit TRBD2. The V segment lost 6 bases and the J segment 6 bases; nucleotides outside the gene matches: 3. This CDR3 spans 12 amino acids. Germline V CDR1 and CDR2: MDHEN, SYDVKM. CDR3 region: CASRTTSGEQYF. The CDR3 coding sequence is TGTGCCAGCAGGACGACTAGCGGCGAGCAGTACTTC.

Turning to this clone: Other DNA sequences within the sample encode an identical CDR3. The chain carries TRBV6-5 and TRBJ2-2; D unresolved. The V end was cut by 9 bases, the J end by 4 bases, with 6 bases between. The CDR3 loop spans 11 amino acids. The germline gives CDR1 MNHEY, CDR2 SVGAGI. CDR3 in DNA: TGTGCCAGTGGTGGCACCGGGGAGCTGTTTTTT. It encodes CASGGTGELFF.